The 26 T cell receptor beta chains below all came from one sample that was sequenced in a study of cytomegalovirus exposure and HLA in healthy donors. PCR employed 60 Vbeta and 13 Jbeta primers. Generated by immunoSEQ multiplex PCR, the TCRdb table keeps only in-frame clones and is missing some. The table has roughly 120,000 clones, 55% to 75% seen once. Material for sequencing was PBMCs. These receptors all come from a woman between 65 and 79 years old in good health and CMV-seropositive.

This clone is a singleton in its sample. The CDR3 bases are TGTGCCAGCAGTGGGGGGTACTATGGCTACACCTTC. Residues: CASSGGYYGYTF. The chain employs TRBV6-5 and TRBJ1-2; weak D call: TRBD1 (5 bases). Deletions cut 5 bases from V and 3 bases from J, with 7 bases between. The length of the CDR3 is 12 residues. CDR1 is MNHEY, CDR2 SVGAGI, per germline.

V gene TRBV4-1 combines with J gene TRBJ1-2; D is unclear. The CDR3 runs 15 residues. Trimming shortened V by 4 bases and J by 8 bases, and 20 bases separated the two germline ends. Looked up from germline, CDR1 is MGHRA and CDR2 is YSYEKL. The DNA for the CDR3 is TGCGCCAGCAGCCCGAGAAGCCCGGAGCTTGGGGGCTACACCTTC. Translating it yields CASSPRSPELGGYTF.

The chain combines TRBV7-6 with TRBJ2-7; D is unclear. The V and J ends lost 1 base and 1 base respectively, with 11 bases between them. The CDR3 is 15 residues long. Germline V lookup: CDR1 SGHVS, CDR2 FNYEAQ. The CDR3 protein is CASSLGSAGSYEQYF. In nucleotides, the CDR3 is TGTGCCAGCAGCTTAGGTTCGGCAGGATCCTACGAGCAGTACTTC.

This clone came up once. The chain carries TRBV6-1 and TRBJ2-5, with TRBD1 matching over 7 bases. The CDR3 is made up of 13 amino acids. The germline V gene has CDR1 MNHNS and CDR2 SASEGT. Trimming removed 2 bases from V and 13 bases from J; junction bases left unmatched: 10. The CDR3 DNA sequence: TGTGCCAGCAGTGAATTAGGGGGCCTCCCCGGGTACTTC. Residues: CASSELGGLPGYF.

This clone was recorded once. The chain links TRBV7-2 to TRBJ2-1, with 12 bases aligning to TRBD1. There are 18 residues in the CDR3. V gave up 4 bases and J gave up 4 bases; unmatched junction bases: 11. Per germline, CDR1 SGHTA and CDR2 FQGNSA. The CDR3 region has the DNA TGTGCCAGCAGCTCCCCCGGGACAGGGGGCTCGAGGTACAATGAGCAGTTCTTC. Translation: CASSSPGTGGSRYNEQFF. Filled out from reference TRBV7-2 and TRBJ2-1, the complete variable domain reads GAGVSQSPSNKVTEKGKDVELRCDPISGHTALYWYRQSLGQGLEFLIYFQGNSAPDKSGLPSDRFSAERTGGSVSTLTIQRTQQEDSAVYLCASSSPGTGGSRYNEQFFGPGTRLTVL.

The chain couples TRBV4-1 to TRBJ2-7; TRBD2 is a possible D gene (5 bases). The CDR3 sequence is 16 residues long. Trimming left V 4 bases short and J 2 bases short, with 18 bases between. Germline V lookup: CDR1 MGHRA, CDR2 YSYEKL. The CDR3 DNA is TGCGCCAGCAGCCCCCCTACATGGCTCGGGACCTACGAGCAGTACTTC. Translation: CASSPPTWLGTYEQYF.

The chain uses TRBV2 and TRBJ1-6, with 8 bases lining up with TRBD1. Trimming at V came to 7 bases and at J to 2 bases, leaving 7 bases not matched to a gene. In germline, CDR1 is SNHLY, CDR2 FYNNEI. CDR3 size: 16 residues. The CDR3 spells CASTKDRATYNSPLHF. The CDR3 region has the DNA TGTGCCAGCACCAAGGACAGGGCGACCTATAATTCACCCCTCCACTTT.

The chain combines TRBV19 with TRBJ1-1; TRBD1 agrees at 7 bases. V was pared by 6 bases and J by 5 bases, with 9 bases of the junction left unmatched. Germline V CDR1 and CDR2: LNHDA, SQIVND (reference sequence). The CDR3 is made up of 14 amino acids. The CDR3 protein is CASRLGTVGTEAFF. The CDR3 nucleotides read TGTGCCAGTAGATTAGGGACAGTAGGAACTGAAGCTTTCTTT.

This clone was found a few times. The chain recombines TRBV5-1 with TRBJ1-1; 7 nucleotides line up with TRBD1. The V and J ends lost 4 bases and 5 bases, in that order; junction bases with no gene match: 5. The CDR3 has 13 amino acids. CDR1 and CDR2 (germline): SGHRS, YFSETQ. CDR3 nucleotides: TGCGCCAGCAGCGCCCGACAGGGAACTGAAGCTTTCTTT. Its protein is CASSARQGTEAFF. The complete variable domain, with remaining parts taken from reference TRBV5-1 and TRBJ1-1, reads KAGVTQTPRYLIKTRGQQVTLSCSPISGHRSVSWYQQTPGQGLQFLFEYFSETQRNKGNFPGRFSGRQFSNSRSEMNVSTLELGDSALYLCASSARQGTEAFFGQGTRLTVV.

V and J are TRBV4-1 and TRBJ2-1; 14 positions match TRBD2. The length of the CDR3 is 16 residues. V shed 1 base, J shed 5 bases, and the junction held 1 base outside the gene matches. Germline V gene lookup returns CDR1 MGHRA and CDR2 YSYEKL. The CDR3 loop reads CASSQATSGGDNEQFF. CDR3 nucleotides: TGCGCCAGCAGCCAAGCGACTAGCGGGGGGGACAATGAGCAGTTCTTC.

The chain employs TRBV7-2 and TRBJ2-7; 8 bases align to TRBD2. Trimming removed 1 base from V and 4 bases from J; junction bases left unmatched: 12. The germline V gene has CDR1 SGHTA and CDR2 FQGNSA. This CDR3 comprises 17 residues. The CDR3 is CASSLGLGGGEGYEQYF. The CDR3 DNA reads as TGTGCCAGCAGCTTAGGTCTCGGGGGGGGCGAAGGATACGAGCAGTACTTC.

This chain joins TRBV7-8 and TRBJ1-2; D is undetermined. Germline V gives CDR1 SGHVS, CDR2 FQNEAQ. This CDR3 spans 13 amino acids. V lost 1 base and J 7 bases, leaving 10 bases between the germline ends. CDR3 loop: CASSLGVGAGYTF. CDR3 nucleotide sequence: TGTGCCAGCAGCTTAGGGGTGGGAGCTGGCTACACCTTC.

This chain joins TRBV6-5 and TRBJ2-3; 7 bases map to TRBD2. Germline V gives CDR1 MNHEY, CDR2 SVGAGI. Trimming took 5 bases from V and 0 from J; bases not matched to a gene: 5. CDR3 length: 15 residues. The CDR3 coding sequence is TGTGCCAGCAGTCCGAGCGGGGCGAGCACAGATACGCAGTATTTT. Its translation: CASSPSGASTDTQYF.

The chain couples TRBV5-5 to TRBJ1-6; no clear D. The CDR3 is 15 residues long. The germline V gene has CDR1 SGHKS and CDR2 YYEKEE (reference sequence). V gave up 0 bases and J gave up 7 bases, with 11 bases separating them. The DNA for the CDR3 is TGTGCCAGCAGCTTGGCGACGGCTAGCAATTCACCCCTCCACTTT. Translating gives CASSLATASNSPLHF.

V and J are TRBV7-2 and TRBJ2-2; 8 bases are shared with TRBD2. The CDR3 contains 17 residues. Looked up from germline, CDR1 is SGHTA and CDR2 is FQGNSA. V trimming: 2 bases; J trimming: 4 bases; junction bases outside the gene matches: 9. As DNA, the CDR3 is TGTGCCAGCAGCTTACGAGCGGGGGTTACTGGCACCGGGGAGCTGTTTTTT. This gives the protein CASSLRAGVTGTGELFF.

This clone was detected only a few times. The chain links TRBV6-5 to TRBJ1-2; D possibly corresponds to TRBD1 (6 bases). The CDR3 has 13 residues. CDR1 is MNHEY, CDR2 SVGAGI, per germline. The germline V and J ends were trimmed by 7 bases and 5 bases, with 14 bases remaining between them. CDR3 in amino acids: CASTKGDIYGYTF. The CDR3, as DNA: TGTGCCAGCACCAAGGGGGACATTTATGGCTACACCTTC.

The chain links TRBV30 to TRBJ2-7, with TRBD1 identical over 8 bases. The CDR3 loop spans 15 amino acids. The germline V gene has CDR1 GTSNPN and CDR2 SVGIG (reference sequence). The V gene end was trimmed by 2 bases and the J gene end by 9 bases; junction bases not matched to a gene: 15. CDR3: CAWSYSGTGVTAQYF. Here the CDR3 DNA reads TGTGCCTGGAGTTACTCCGGGACAGGCGTTACGGCGCAGTACTTC.

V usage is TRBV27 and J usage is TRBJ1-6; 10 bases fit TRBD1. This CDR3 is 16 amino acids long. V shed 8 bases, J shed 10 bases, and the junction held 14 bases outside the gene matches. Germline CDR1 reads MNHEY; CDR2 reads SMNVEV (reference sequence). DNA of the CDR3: TGTGCCAGCCGGGGCTCGGGACAGGGGAGCGGATCACCCCTCCACTTT. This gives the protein CASRGSGQGSGSPLHF.

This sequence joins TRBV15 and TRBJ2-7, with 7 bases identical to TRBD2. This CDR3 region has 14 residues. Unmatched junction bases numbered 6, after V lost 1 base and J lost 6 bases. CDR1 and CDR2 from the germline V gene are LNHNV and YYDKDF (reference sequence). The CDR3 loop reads CATSRGGGIREQYF. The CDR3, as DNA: TGTGCCACCAGCAGAGGGGGGGGGATACGCGAGCAGTACTTC.

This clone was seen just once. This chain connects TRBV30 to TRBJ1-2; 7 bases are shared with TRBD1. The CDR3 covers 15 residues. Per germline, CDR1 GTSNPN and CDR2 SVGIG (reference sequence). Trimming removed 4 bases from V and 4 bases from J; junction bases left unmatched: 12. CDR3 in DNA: TGTGCCTGGACTATCCGGGGACAGAGTATCTATGGCTACACCTTC. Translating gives CAWTIRGQSIYGYTF.

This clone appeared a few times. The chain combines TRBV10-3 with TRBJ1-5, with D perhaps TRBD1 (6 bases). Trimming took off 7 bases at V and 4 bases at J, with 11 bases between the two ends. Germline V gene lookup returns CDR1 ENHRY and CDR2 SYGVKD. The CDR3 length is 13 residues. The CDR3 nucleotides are TGTGCCATCACGCAGGGGTGGAATCAGCCCCAGCATTTT. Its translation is CAITQGWNQPQHF.

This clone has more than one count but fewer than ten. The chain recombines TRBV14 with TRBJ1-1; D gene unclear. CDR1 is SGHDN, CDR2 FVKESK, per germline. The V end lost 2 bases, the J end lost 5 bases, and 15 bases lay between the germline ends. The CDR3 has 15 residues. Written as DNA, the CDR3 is TGTGCCAGCAGCCAACAAGGTTTGGGCGGGACTGAAGCTTTCTTT. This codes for CASSQQGLGGTEAFF.

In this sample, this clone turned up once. CDR3: CASSVGWSTEAFF. The CDR3 DNA reads as TGTGCCAGCAGCGTCGGATGGAGCACTGAAGCTTTCTTT. The rearrangement joins TRBV9 to TRBJ1-1, with D hard to call. Germline V gene data show CDR1 as SGDLS and CDR2 as YYNGEE. V dropped 2 bases and J dropped 4 bases, with 9 bases sitting between them. CDR3 length: 13 amino acids. Full variable domain (outside the CDR3, taken from reference TRBV9 and TRBJ1-1): DSGVTQTPKHLITATGQRVTLRCSPRSGDLSVYWYQQSLDQGLQFLIQYYNGEERAKGNILERFSAQQFPDLHSELNLSSLELGDSALYFCASSVGWSTEAFFGQGTRLTVV.

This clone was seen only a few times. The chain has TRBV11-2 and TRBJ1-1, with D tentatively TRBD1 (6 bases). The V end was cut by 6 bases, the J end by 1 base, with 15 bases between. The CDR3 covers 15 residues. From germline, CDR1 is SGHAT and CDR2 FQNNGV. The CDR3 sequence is CASSSTGFWNTEAFF. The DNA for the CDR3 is TGTGCCAGCAGTTCAACAGGGTTCTGGAACACTGAAGCTTTCTTT.

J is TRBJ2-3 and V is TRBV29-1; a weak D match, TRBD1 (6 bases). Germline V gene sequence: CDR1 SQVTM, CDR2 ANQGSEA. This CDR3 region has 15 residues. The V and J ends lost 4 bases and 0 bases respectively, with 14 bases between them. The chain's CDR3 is CSVASSTGSTDTQYF. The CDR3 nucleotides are TGCAGCGTTGCCTCCTCTACAGGGAGCACAGATACGCAGTATTTT.

CDR3 nucleotide sequence: TGTGCCAGCAGCCAAGATGGTCGAGGGGGGAACACTGAAGCTTTCTTT. It is translated as CASSQDGRGGNTEAFF. This chain links TRBV4-2 with TRBJ1-1; tentatively, D is TRBD1 (6 bases). Trimming cost V 0 bases and J 1 base, with 12 bases left between them. Germline V gene lookup returns CDR1 LGHNA and CDR2 YNFKEQ. The CDR3 is 16 amino acids.